The 5 T cell receptor beta chains presented below share a single source sample, sequenced in a study of blood T cell repertoires in COVID-19. The table came from immunoSEQ multiplex PCR; TCRdb's copy has only in-frame clones and leaves some out. The table shows 180,000 or so clones, with 90% occurring only once. The sample comprised peripheral blood. The receptors were gathered from a man aged 50 to 60 with acute or convalescent COVID-19.

The chain combines TRBV5-1 with TRBJ2-1; 7 nucleotides align to TRBD2. The CDR3 is 15 residues long. In germline, CDR1 is SGHRS, CDR2 YFSETQ. Losses at the gene ends were 3 bases for V and 2 bases for J; bases not matched to a gene: 5. The CDR3 here is CASSSSGNAYNEQFF. The CDR3 bases are TGCGCCAGCAGCTCGAGCGGGAACGCCTACAATGAGCAGTTCTTC.

This sequence joins TRBV28 and TRBJ1-2, with 8 positions matching TRBD1. The CDR3 has 14 residues. Per the germline V gene, CDR1 is MDHEN and CDR2 is SYDVKM. V gave up 10 bases and J gave up 5 bases; unmatched junction bases: 12. CDR3 in amino acids: CATKAQGARYGYTF. In DNA form, the CDR3 reads TGTGCCACCAAAGCGCAGGGGGCGCGTTATGGCTACACCTTC.

There are a few counts of this clone. The J gene is TRBJ2-7, the V gene TRBV27, with a tentative D call TRBD2 (6 bases). Germline CDR1 MNHEY, CDR2 SMNVEV (reference sequence). The CDR3 is 16 residues long. Trimming left V 0 bases short and J 10 bases short, with 22 bases between. Written as DNA, the CDR3 is TGTGCCAGCAGTTTATCGAGGGGTAGCGGACCTACGAGCCAGTACTTC. This encodes CASSLSRGSGPTSQYF.

V gene TRBV30 combines with J gene TRBJ1-1, with a tentative D call TRBD1 (6 bases). Germline V lookup: CDR1 GTSNPN, CDR2 SVGIG (reference sequence). The V end was cut by 2 bases, the J end by 3 bases, with 10 bases between. The CDR3 runs to 13 residues. The CDR3 region is CAWSRGSDTEAFF. Written as DNA, the CDR3 is TGTGCCTGGAGTAGGGGGAGCGACACTGAAGCTTTCTTT. The full variable domain, with the rest looked up from reference TRBV30 and TRBJ1-1, is SQTIHQWPATLVQPVGSPLSLECTVEGTSNPNLYWYRQAAGRGLQLLFYSVGIGQISSEVPQNLSASRPQDRQFILSSKKLLLSDSGFYLCAWSRGSDTEAFFGQGTRLTVV.

The chain links TRBV2 to TRBJ2-2; D is unclear. Germline CDR1 reads SNHLY; CDR2 reads FYNNEI. The CDR3 length is 16 residues. V lost 2 bases, J lost 0 bases, and 10 bases lay in between. The CDR3 DNA sequence: TGTGCCAGCAGTGAAATCAGGCTATCGAACACCGGGGAGCTGTTTTTT. This codes for CASSEIRLSNTGELFF.